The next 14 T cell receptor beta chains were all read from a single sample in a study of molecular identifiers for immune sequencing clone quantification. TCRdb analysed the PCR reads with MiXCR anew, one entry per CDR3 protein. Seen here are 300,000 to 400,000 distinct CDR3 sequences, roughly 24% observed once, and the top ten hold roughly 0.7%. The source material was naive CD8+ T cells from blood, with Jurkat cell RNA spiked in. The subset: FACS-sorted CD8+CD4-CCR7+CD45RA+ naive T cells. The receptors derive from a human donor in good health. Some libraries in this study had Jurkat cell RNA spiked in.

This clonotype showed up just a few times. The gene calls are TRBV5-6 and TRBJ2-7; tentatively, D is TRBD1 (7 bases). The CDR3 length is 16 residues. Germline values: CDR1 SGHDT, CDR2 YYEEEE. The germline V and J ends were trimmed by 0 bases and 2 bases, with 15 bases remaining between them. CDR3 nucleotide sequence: TGTGCCAGCAGCTTGGGCCCCGGGGGACAGACCTACGAGCAGTACTTC. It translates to CASSLGPGGQTYEQYF.

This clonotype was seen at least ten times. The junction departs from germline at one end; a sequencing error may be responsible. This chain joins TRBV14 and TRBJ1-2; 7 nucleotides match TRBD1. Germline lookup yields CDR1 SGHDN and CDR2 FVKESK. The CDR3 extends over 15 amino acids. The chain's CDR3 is CASSQGGGAGYGYTF. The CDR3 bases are TGCGCCAGCAGCCAAGGAGGGGGCGCGGGCTATGGCTACACCTTC.

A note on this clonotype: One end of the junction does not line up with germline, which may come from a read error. This CDR3 reads CASSRTLADQEPQYF. CDR3 coding DNA: TGCGCCAGCAGCCGAACACTAGCGGACCAAGAGCCCCAGTACTTC. The V gene is TRBV4-1, the J gene TRBJ2-5, with 8 bases lining up with TRBD2. Germline V lookup: CDR1 MGHRA, CDR2 YSYEKL. This CDR3 comprises 15 residues.

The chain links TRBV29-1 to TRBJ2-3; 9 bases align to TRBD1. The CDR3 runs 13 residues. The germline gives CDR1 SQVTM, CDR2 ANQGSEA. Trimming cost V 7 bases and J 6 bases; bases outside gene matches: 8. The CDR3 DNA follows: TGCAGCGATTCCGGACAGGGGAGTGATACGCAGTATTTT. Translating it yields CSDSGQGSDTQYF.

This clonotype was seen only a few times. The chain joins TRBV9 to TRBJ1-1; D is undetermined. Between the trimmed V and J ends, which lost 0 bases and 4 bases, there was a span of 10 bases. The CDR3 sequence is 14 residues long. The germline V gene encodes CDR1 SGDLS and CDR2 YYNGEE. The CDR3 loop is CASSVGPLPTEAFF. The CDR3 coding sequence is TGTGCCAGCAGCGTAGGTCCCCTACCCACTGAAGCTTTCTTT. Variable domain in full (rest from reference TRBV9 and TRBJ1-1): DSGVTQTPKHLITATGQRVTLRCSPRSGDLSVYWYQQSLDQGLQFLIQYYNGEERAKGNILERFSAQQFPDLHSELNLSSLELGDSALYFCASSVGPLPTEAFFGQGTRLTVV.

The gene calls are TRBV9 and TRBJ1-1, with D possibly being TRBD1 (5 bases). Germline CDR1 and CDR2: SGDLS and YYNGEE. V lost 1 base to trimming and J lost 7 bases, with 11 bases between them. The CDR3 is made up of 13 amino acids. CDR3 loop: CASSVFGGGEAFF. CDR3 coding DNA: TGTGCCAGCAGCGTATTCGGGGGGGGTGAAGCTTTCTTT.

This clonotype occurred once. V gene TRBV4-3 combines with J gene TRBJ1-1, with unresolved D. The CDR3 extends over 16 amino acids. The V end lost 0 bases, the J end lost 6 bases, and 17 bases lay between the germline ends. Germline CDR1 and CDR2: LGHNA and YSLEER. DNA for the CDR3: TGCGCCAGCAGCCAAGATAAACCAGCTCTGTTGGCTGAAGCTTTCTTT. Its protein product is CASSQDKPALLAEAFF.

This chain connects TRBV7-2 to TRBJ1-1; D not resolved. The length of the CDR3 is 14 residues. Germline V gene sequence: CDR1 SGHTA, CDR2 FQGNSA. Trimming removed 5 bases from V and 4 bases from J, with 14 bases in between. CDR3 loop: CASSPPNFGTEAFF. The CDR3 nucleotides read TGTGCCAGCAGCCCCCCTAATTTCGGCACTGAAGCTTTCTTT.

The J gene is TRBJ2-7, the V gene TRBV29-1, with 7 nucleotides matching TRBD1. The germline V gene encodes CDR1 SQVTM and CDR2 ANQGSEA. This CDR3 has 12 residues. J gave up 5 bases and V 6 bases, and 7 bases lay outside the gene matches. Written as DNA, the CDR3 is TGCAGCGTGGCCACAGGGGCGGACGAGCAGTACTTC. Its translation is CSVATGADEQYF.

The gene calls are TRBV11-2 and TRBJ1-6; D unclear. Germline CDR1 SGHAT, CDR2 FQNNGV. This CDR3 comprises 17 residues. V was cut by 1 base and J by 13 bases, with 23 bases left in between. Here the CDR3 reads CASSLVLTASPESPLHF. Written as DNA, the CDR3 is TGTGCCAGCAGCTTAGTTTTAACAGCGTCCCCGGAGTCGCCCCTCCACTTT.

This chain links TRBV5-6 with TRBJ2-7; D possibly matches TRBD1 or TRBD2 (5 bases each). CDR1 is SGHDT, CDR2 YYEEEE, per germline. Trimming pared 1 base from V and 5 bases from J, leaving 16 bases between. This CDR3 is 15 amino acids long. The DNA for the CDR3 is TGTGCCAGCAGCTTGCCGGGGTCAGGGCGCCACGAGCAGTACTTC. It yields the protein CASSLPGSGRHEQYF. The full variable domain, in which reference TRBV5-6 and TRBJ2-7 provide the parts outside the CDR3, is DAGVTQSPTHLIKTRGQQVTLRCSPKSGHDTVSWYQQALGQGPQFIFQYYEEEERQRGNFPDRFSGHQFPNYSSELNVNALLLGDSALYLCASSLPGSGRHEQYFGPGTRLTVT.

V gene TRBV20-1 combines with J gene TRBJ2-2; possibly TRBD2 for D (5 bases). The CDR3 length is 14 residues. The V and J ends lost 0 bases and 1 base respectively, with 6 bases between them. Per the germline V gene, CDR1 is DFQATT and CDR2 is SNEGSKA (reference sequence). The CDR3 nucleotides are TGCAGTGCTAGAGATGGACTGAACACCGGGGAGCTGTTTTTT. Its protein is CSARDGLNTGELFF.

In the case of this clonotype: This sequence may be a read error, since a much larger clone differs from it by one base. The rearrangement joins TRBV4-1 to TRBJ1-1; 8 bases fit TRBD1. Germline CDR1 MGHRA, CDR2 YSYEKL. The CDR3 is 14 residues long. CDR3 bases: TGCGCCAGCAGCCTCCGGACAGGGCAGACTGAAACTTTCTTT. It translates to CASSLRTGQTETFF.

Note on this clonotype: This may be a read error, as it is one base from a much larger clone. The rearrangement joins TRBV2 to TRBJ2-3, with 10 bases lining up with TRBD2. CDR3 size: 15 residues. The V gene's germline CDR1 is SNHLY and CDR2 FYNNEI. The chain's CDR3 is CASNGLAESTGTQYF. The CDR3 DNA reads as TGTGCCAGCAACGGACTAGCGGAAAGCACAGGTACGCAGTATTTT.